The 30 T cell receptor beta chains below all came from one sample that was sequenced in a study of beta chain features in type 1 diabetes. Study findings and constraints: Significant though moderate, a shortening of TCRB CDR3s appeared in all four CD4+ subsets of Type 1 diabetes patients.

These receptors' targets are unknown. Since all of the isolated RNA was reverse transcribed, expressed TCRB transcripts were what got sequenced. Sequencing used immunoSEQ multiplex PCR; TCRdb keeps in-frame clones, though not all of them. Of hundreds of thousands of clones in the sample, over 13% were seen once. Sequencing was carried out using naive CD4+ T cells from blood. The receptors come from a man between 18 and 29 years old with type 1 diabetes.

This chain uses TRBV11-1 with TRBJ1-1; tentative D call: TRBD1 (5 bases). Trimming cost V 6 bases and J 10 bases, with 15 bases left between them. The CDR3 spans 12 residues. Germline loops: CDR1 SGHAT, CDR2 FQDESV (reference sequence). CDR3 loop: CASRVTGGGAFF. As DNA, the CDR3 is TGTGCCAGCAGGGTAACAGGTGGCGGAGCTTTCTTT.

This clone came up a few times. The chain links TRBV7-9 to TRBJ2-7; the D call may be TRBD1 or TRBD2 (5 bases each). This CDR3 is built from 13 residues. Trimming shortened V by 3 bases and J by 4 bases, and 10 bases separated the two germline ends. Germline CDR1 reads SEHNR; CDR2 reads FQNEAQ (reference sequence). The CDR3 DNA sequence: TGTGCCAGCAGCTTCAGAGGGGAGTACGAGCAGTACTTC. Residues: CASSFRGEYEQYF.

To note about this clone: Mismatch with germline at one junction end may stem from a read error. The chain employs TRBV20-1 and TRBJ1-1; unclear D gene. This CDR3 spans 10 amino acids. Germline V gene lookup returns CDR1 DFQATT and CDR2 SNEGSKA (reference sequence). CDR3 protein: CSARLETLVF. CDR3 in DNA: TGCAGTGCTAGGTTGGAGACCTTAGTATTT.

This clone was found a few times. The gene calls are TRBV19 and TRBJ1-4; D gene unclear. Between the trimmed V and J ends, which lost 4 bases and 7 bases, there was a span of 13 bases. Germline lookup yields CDR1 LNHDA and CDR2 SQIVND (reference sequence). There are 14 residues in the CDR3. The CDR3 protein is CASSTRTTVEKLFF. The DNA of the CDR3 is TGTGCCAGTAGTACACGTACGACGGTTGAAAAACTGTTTTTT.

This clone was detected only a few times. The chain combines TRBV5-6 with TRBJ2-1; no reliable D call. The V gene lost 3 bases and the J gene lost 9 bases, with 13 bases spanning the gap. CDR3 length: 13 amino acids. CDR1 is SGHDT, CDR2 YYEEEE, per germline. CDR3 residues: CASSWTRSGEQFF. The CDR3 DNA reads TGTGCCAGCAGCTGGACCCGGTCGGGTGAGCAGTTCTTC.

The V and J genes are TRBV28 and TRBJ1-1, with D perhaps TRBD1 (5 bases). Germline CDR1 is MDHEN and CDR2 is SYDVKM. V was shortened by 2 bases and J by 9 bases, with 7 bases between the two germline ends. The CDR3 loop spans 11 amino acids. DNA of the CDR3: TGTGCCAGCAGTTTAAGACAGAAAGCTTTCTTT. Residues: CASSLRQKAFF.

The sample holds a few counts of this clone. The rearrangement joins TRBV7-9 to TRBJ2-3; D uncertain. Per germline, CDR1 SEHNR and CDR2 FQNEAQ (reference sequence). The CDR3 spans 16 residues. The ends were cut back, 0 bases at V and 2 bases at J, with 12 bases in the middle. CDR3: CASSLALQTLTDTQYF. In nucleotides, the CDR3 is TGTGCCAGCAGCTTAGCGCTGCAGACTCTCACAGATACGCAGTATTTT.

This chain connects TRBV9 to TRBJ1-6, with D possibly being TRBD1 (6 bases). The CDR3 contains 16 residues. V was cut by 3 bases and J by 0 bases, with 10 bases left in between. Germline CDR1 and CDR2: SGDLS and YYNGEE. Here the CDR3 reads CASSGGQSSYNSPLHF. The CDR3 bases are TGTGCCAGCAGCGGAGGACAGAGCTCCTATAATTCACCCCTCCACTTT.

The chain has TRBV10-3 and TRBJ1-2; TRBD1 might be the D (5 bases). This CDR3 contains 14 residues. Deletions cut 0 bases from V and 8 bases from J, with 13 bases between. From germline, CDR1 is ENHRY and CDR2 SYGVKD. The CDR3 sequence: CAISESGRGYGYTF. The DNA of the CDR3 is TGTGCCATCAGTGAGTCGGGACGGGGATACGGCTACACCTTC.

V is TRBV13 and J is TRBJ1-2; 8 bases are shared with TRBD1. Per germline, CDR1 PRHDT and CDR2 FYEKMQ (reference sequence). The trim removed 7 bases at V and 8 bases at J, leaving 9 bases unmatched. There are 13 residues in the CDR3. The CDR3 bases are TGTGCCAGCAACGGCGGACAGGGTAGGGGCTACACCTTC. Protein sequence: CASNGGQGRGYTF.

The rearrangement joins TRBV5-1 to TRBJ2-5; D gene uncertain. CDR1 and CDR2 from the germline V gene are SGHRS and YFSETQ. V lost 6 bases and J lost 2, with 11 bases in between. The CDR3 covers 13 residues. Here the CDR3 reads CASKRRNQETQYF. CDR3 nucleotides: TGCGCCAGCAAGAGGCGGAATCAAGAGACCCAGTACTTC.

J is TRBJ1-5 and V is TRBV5-1; maybe TRBD1 (5 bases). Germline-derived CDR1 and CDR2 are SGHRS and YFSETQ. V was pared by 8 bases and J by 6 bases, with 18 bases between. The CDR3 runs 14 residues. The CDR3 sequence: CASSASGGGQPQHF. The DNA of the CDR3 is TGCGCCAGTAGCGCATCTGGTGGGGGTCAGCCCCAGCATTTT.

This clone appeared a few times. V is TRBV2 and J is TRBJ2-1, with D tentatively TRBD1 (6 bases). Deletions cut 4 bases from V and 1 base from J, with 8 bases between. The germline gives CDR1 SNHLY, CDR2 FYNNEI. CDR3 size: 14 residues. CDR3 in DNA: TGTGCCAGCAGTGGACAGGTTTCCTACAATGAGCAGTTCTTC. Its translation is CASSGQVSYNEQFF.

The chain recombines TRBV4-3 with TRBJ2-6; D is ambiguous. Trimming pared 0 bases from V and 2 bases from J, leaving 8 bases between. The CDR3 runs to 16 residues. Germline-derived CDR1 and CDR2 are LGHNA and YSLEER. The CDR3 loop reads CASSQELGTGANVLTF. The CDR3 nucleotides read TGCGCCAGCAGCCAAGAATTGGGGACTGGGGCCAACGTCCTGACTTTC.

This chain uses TRBV18 with TRBJ1-1; weak D call: TRBD1 (6 bases). The CDR3 is 16 amino acids. Germline V lookup: CDR1 KGHSH, CDR2 LQKENI. V lost 2 bases, J lost 6 bases, and 19 bases lay in between. CDR3 nucleotide sequence: TGTGCCAGCTCACCAAATCAGGGGAGCTCGTTCTCTGAAGCTTTCTTT. Translating it yields CASSPNQGSSFSEAFF.

As for this clone: This sample includes further DNA sequences coding for the same CDR3. The chain is built from TRBV30 and TRBJ2-5; D is perhaps TRBD1 or TRBD2 (6 bases each). Trimming cost V 0 bases and J 4 bases, with 9 bases left between them. This CDR3 spans 13 amino acids. CDR1 GTSNPN and CDR2 SVGIG come from the germline V gene (reference sequence). This CDR3 is CAWSVGGRETQYF. The CDR3 nucleotides are TGTGCCTGGAGTGTTGGGGGGCGAGAGACCCAGTACTTC.

The sample holds a few counts of this clone. This chain connects TRBV29-1 to TRBJ2-5; possible D gene TRBD2, 5 bases. V was pared by 2 bases and J by 4 bases, with 14 bases between. Germline assignment: CDR1 SQVTM and CDR2 ANQGSEA. The CDR3 length is 14 residues. This chain's CDR3 is CSVENVGDPETQYF. DNA for the CDR3: TGCAGCGTTGAAAATGTCGGGGATCCAGAGACCCAGTACTTC.

This clone was counted only a few times. The chain uses TRBV6-1 and TRBJ2-3; D is unresolved. The V end lost 3 bases, the J end lost 3 bases, and 4 bases lay between the germline ends. This CDR3 contains 12 residues. Germline V CDR1 and CDR2: MNHNS, SASEGT. In nucleotides, the CDR3 is TGTGCCAGCAGTGATCCTACAGATACGCAGTATTTT. It yields the protein CASSDPTDTQYF.

The chain uses TRBV29-1 and TRBJ1-5; D is undetermined. From germline, CDR1 is SQVTM and CDR2 ANQGSEA. The CDR3 length is 13 residues. Trimming left V 4 bases short and J 1 base short, with 8 bases between. CDR3 sequence reads: CSVGWGSNQPQHF. DNA for the CDR3: TGCAGCGTTGGCTGGGGAAGCAATCAGCCCCAGCATTTT.

This clone showed up just a few times. The V gene is TRBV19, the J gene TRBJ1-5, with TRBD1 as a possible D gene (5 bases). Germline values: CDR1 LNHDA, CDR2 SQIVND (reference sequence). The CDR3 is 14 amino acids. V was trimmed by 5 bases and J by 0 bases, leaving 8 bases between them. The CDR3 here is CASSRGSSNQPQHF. For the CDR3, the DNA is TGTGCCAGTAGTCGGGGCAGTAGCAATCAGCCCCAGCATTTT.

The chain joins TRBV4-3 to TRBJ2-4, with TRBD1 matching over 8 bases. Germline V gives CDR1 LGHNA, CDR2 YSLEER. The CDR3 is 15 amino acids. V lost 1 base and J lost 8; bases outside the gene matches: 7. Here the CDR3 DNA reads TGCGCCAGCAGCCAAGGACGCGCGACAGGGGACATTCAGTACTTC. Translation gives CASSQGRATGDIQYF.

This clone was detected only a few times. The chain is built from TRBV7-9 and TRBJ2-5; 9 nucleotides line up with TRBD1. This CDR3 is 14 amino acids long. Germline CDR1 reads SEHNR; CDR2 reads FQNEAQ (reference sequence). Unmatched junction bases numbered 5, after V lost 5 bases and J lost 4 bases. The chain's CDR3 is CASSVQGAGETQYF. CDR3 nucleotide sequence: TGTGCCAGCAGCGTACAGGGGGCGGGAGAGACCCAGTACTTC.

The table lists this clone with a few counts. The identical CDR3 is also encoded by other nucleotide sequences in the sample. The V call is TRBV30, the J call TRBJ1-4; 8 bases align to TRBD1. Trimming cost V 1 base and J 7 bases; bases outside gene matches: 2. From germline, CDR1 is GTSNPN and CDR2 SVGIG (reference sequence). The CDR3 runs to 13 residues. The DNA for the CDR3 is TGTGCCTGGAGTGGCACAGGGGGTGAAAAACTGTTTTTT. It codes for CAWSGTGGEKLFF. Complete variable domain (other parts from reference TRBV30 and TRBJ1-4): SQTIHQWPATLVQPVGSPLSLECTVEGTSNPNLYWYRQAAGRGLQLLFYSVGIGQISSEVPQNLSASRPQDRQFILSSKKLLLSDSGFYLCAWSGTGGEKLFFGSGTQLSVL.

J is TRBJ2-1 and V is TRBV15, with D tentatively TRBD2 (5 bases). Germline V gives CDR1 LNHNV, CDR2 YYDKDF (reference sequence). The V gene lost 0 bases and the J gene lost 0 bases, with 12 bases spanning the gap. The CDR3 consists of 17 residues. As DNA, the CDR3 is TGTGCCACCAGCAGAGATGGGCAGACTATCTCCTACAATGAGCAGTTCTTC. Its protein is CATSRDGQTISYNEQFF.

This clone was seen more than once but under ten times. V gene TRBV10-3 combines with J gene TRBJ2-3; the D gene is possibly TRBD1 (6 bases). V was trimmed by 4 bases and J by 0 bases, leaving 8 bases between them. Germline CDR1 is ENHRY and CDR2 is SYGVKD. The CDR3 consists of 14 residues. The CDR3 DNA sequence: TGTGCCATCAGTGGACAGGCCAGCACAGATACGCAGTATTTT. Translating it yields CAISGQASTDTQYF.

The CDR3, as DNA: TGCAGTCCCCACGAGCAGTACTTC. Encoded protein: CSPHEQYF. This rearrangement joins TRBV20-1 to TRBJ2-7, with D hard to call. The CDR3 length is 8 residues. V lost 8 bases and J 5 bases, leaving 4 bases between the germline ends. From germline, CDR1 is DFQATT and CDR2 SNEGSKA (reference sequence).

This clone was observed a handful of times. The gene calls are TRBV5-4 and TRBJ2-3; 9 bases fit TRBD2. The germline CDR1 and CDR2 sequences are SGHNT and YYREEE (reference sequence). V was clipped by 4 bases and J by 0 bases; unmatched bases: 9. This CDR3 contains 17 residues. The CDR3 DNA is TGTGCCAGCAGCAACGGACTAGCGAGACTTAGCACAGATACGCAGTATTTT. It specifies CASSNGLARLSTDTQYF.

This clone came up a few times. This chain connects TRBV10-3 to TRBJ2-7; D not certain. The V gene's germline CDR1 is ENHRY and CDR2 SYGVKD. The CDR3 has 15 amino acids. V shed 3 bases and J shed 0 bases, with 12 bases lying between them. The CDR3 DNA reads as TGTGCCATCAGTGAACCCCTCCTCAACTCCTACGAGCAGTACTTC. Its protein product is CAISEPLLNSYEQYF.

This chain uses TRBV5-1 with TRBJ2-5, with TRBD1 matching 8 bases. Germline CDR1 is SGHRS and CDR2 is YFSETQ. J gave up 3 bases and V 5 bases, and 3 bases lay outside the gene matches. CDR3 size: 13 residues. This CDR3 is CASRLDREETQYF. CDR3 DNA sequence: TGCGCCAGCAGGCTGGACAGGGAAGAGACCCAGTACTTC.

The gene calls are TRBV5-6 and TRBJ2-5; D possibly corresponds to TRBD1 (6 bases). V was trimmed by 0 bases and J by 1 base, leaving 10 bases between them. The V gene's germline CDR1 is SGHDT and CDR2 YYEEEE. This CDR3 spans 15 amino acids. Here the CDR3 reads CASSLAGRGQETQYF. The CDR3 DNA reads as TGTGCCAGCAGCTTGGCAGGCAGGGGCCAAGAGACCCAGTACTTC.